These 11 T cell receptor beta chains were sequenced from one sample in a study of response to subunit inactivated influenza vaccine. TCRdb analysed the RT-PCR reads with MiXCR anew, one entry per CDR3 protein. Of 430,000 or so distinct CDR3 sequences in the sample, approximately 10% were seen once. Specimen: PBMCs from blood, collected 45 days after vaccination. These receptors were taken from a middle-aged man who received an inactivated influenza vaccine.

The CDR3 protein is CASSLKPNQPQHF. The CDR3 coding sequence is TGTGCCAGCTCACTAAAACCGAATCAGCCCCAGCATTTT. The chain links TRBV18 to TRBJ1-5; D ambiguous. With 4 bases removed from V and 4 bases from J, the gap between germline ends came to 8 bases. The CDR3 contains 13 residues. Per germline, CDR1 KGHSH and CDR2 LQKENI.

This chain uses TRBV28 with TRBJ2-1, with D perhaps assigned TRBD1 or TRBD2 (5 bases each). The CDR3 is made up of 17 amino acids. Trimming shortened V by 7 bases and J by 8 bases, and 27 bases separated the two germline ends. Germline V gene sequence: CDR1 MDHEN, CDR2 SYDVKM. As DNA, the CDR3 is TGTGCCAGCACGACCGGGACGTTAATCGGATCGTGGGATGAGCAGTTCTTC. It specifies CASTTGTLIGSWDEQFF.

This clonotype was recorded a few times. As DNA, the CDR3 is TGTGCCAGCAGTGAACCCGACCGAATCTATGGCTACACCTTC. It encodes CASSEPDRIYGYTF. This chain joins TRBV6-1 and TRBJ1-2; D unresolved. Germline CDR1 is MNHNS and CDR2 is SASEGT. The CDR3 loop spans 14 amino acids. Trimming pared 2 bases from V and 4 bases from J, leaving 11 bases between.

The V and J genes are TRBV12-3 or TRBV12-4 and TRBJ2-1; 12 nucleotides line up with TRBD2. V dropped 1 base and J dropped 8; count of bases not matched to a gene: 21. This CDR3 is built from 21 residues. DNA of the CDR3: TGTGCCAGCAGTTTAGAATTTGCTAGCGGGAGGGTGAGAGCTGAGGAGGATGAGCAGTTCTTC. Protein product: CASSLEFASGRVRAEEDEQFF.

The chain links TRBV12-3 or TRBV12-4 to TRBJ2-5; possible D gene TRBD1, 6 bases. This CDR3 is 13 amino acids long. Trimming left V 5 bases short and J 6 bases short, with 13 bases between. CDR3 protein: CASSLERGKTQYF. The CDR3 DNA follows: TGTGCCAGCAGTCTCGAGAGGGGGAAGACCCAGTACTTC.

In this sample, this clonotype turned up a few times. V gene TRBV7-9 combines with J gene TRBJ2-7; TRBD2 matches 12 bases. The CDR3 loop spans 13 amino acids. V trimming: 6 bases; J trimming: 5 bases; junction bases outside the gene matches: 2. CDR1 is SEHNR, CDR2 FQNEAQ, per germline (reference sequence). The CDR3 reads CASRASGGDEQYF. CDR3 DNA sequence: TGTGCCAGCAGGGCTAGCGGGGGGGACGAGCAGTACTTC.

V usage is TRBV5-1 and J usage is TRBJ2-3, with 12 bases identical to TRBD2. From germline, CDR1 is SGHRS and CDR2 YFSETQ. Germline trimming cut 4 bases from V and 6 bases from J; bases unmatched to any gene: 9. CDR3 length equals 16 residues. Here the CDR3 reads CASSRWTSGAGDTQYF. The CDR3 DNA reads TGCGCCAGCAGCCGGTGGACTAGCGGGGCGGGGGATACGCAGTATTTT. The variable domain in full, with the rest retrieved from reference TRBV5-1 and TRBJ2-3, is KAGVTQTPRYLIKTRGQQVTLSCSPISGHRSVSWYQQTPGQGLQFLFEYFSETQRNKGNFPGRFSGRQFSNSRSEMNVSTLELGDSALYLCASSRWTSGAGDTQYFGPGTRLTVL.

This clonotype was seen ten or more times. V and J are TRBV29-1 and TRBJ2-3; 7 bases line up with TRBD2. The CDR3 totals 14 residues. The J segment lost 3 bases and the V segment lost 4 bases, leaving 7 bases of the junction unmatched. The V gene's germline CDR1 is SQVTM and CDR2 ANQGSEA. CDR3 coding DNA: TGCAGCGTTGTCCCTGCGGGAGTTACAGATACGCAGTATTTT. This codes for CSVVPAGVTDTQYF.

This clonotype was recorded a few times. The genes are TRBV6-1 and TRBJ1-5, with TRBD1 matching over 9 bases. V trimming: 3 bases; J trimming: 4 bases; junction bases outside the gene matches: 7. Germline V gives CDR1 MNHNS, CDR2 SASEGT. This CDR3 has 16 residues. CDR3 loop: CASSDEQGALNQPQHF. The CDR3 DNA is TGTGCCAGCAGTGATGAACAGGGGGCGCTTAATCAGCCCCAGCATTTT.

In this sample, this clonotype turned up a few times. The chain links TRBV12-3 or TRBV12-4 to TRBJ1-2; D not resolved. V lost 6 bases, J lost 1 base, and 24 bases lay in between. There are 18 residues in the CDR3. Written as DNA, the CDR3 is TGTGCCAGCAGGGGCACCGACCGCTTTGGCTTTTTTAACTATGGCTACACCTTC. Its protein product is CASRGTDRFGFFNYGYTF.

This chain uses TRBV10-3 with TRBJ1-3; 7 bases align to TRBD1. Germline V CDR1 and CDR2: ENHRY, SYGVKD. The junction had 5 bases not matched to a gene; V was cut back by 9 bases and J by 0 bases. CDR3 length: 14 amino acids. CDR3 in DNA: TGTGCCATTGCCGACAGGGACTCTGGAAACACCATATATTTT. Its protein is CAIADRDSGNTIYF.